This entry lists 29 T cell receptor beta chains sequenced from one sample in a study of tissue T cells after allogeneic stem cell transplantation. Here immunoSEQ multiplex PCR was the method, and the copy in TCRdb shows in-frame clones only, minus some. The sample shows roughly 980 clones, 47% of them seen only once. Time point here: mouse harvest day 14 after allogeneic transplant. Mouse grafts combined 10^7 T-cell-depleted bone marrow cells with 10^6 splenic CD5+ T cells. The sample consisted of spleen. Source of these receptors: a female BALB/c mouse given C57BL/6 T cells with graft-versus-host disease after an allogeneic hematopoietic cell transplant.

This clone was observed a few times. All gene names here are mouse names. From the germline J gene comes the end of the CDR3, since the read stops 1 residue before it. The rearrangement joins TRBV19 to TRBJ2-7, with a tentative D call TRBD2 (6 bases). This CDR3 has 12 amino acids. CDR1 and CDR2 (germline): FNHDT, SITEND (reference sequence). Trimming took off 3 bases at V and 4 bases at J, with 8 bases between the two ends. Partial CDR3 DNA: TGTGCCAGCAGTAGTTGGGGGTATGAACAGTAC. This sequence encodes CASSSWGYEQY. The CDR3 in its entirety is CASSSWGYEQYF.

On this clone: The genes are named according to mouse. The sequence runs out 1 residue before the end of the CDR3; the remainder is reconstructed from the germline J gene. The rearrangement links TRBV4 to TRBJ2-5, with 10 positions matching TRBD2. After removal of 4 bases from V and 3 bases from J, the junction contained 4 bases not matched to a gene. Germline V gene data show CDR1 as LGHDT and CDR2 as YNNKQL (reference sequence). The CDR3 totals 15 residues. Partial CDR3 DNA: TGTGCCAGCAGCTTTGACTGGGGGGCGCAAGACACCCAGTAC. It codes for CASSFDWGAQDTQY. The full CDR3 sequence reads CASSFDWGAQDTQYF. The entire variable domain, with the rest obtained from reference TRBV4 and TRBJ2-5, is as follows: ETAVFQTPNYHVTQVGNEVSFNCKQTLGHDTMYWYKQDSKKLLKIMFSYNNKQLIVNETVPRRFSPQSSDKAHLNLRIKSVEPEDSAVYLCASSFDWGAQDTQYFGPGTRLLVL.

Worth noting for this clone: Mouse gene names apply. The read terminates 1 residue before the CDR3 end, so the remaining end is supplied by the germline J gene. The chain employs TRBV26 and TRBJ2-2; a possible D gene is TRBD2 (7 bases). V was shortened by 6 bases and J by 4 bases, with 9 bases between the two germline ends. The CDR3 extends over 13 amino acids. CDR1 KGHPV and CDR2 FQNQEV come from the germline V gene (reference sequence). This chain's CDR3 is CASRGGGTGQLYF. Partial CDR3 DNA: TGTGCCAGCAGGGGGGGCGGCACCGGGCAGCTCTAC.

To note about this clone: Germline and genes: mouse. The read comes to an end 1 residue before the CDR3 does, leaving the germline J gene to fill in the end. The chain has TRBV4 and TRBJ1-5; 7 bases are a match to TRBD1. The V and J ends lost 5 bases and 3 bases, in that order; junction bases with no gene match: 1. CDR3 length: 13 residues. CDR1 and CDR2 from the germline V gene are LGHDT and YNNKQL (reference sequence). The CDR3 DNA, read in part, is TGTGCCAGCAGCGGGACAGTCAACCAGGCTCCGCTT. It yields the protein CASSGTVNQAPL. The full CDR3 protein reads CASSGTVNQAPLF.

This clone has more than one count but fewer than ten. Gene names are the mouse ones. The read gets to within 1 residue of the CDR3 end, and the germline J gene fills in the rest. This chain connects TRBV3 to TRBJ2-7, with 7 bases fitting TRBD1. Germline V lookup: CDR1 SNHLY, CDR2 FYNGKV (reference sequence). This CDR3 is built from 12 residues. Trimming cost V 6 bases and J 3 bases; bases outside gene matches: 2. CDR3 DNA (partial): TGTGCCAGCAGTCGACAGGGCTATGAACAGTAC. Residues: CASSRQGYEQY. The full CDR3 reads CASSRQGYEQYF.

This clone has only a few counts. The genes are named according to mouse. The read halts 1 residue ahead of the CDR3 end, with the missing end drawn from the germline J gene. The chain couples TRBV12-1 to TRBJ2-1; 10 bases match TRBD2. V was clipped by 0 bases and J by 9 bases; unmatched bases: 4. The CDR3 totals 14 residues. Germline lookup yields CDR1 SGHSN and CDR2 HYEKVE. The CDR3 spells CASSLSGGAHEQFF. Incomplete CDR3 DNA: TGTGCCAGCTCTCTCTCTGGGGGGGCGCATGAGCAGTTC.

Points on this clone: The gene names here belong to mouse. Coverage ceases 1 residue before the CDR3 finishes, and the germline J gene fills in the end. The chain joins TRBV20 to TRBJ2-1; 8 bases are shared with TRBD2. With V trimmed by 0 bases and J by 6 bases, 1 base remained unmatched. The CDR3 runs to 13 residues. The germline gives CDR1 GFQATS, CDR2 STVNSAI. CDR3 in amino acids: CGAREGGLAEQFF. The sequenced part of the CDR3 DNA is TGTGGTGCTAGGGAGGGGGGGCTTGCTGAGCAGTTC.

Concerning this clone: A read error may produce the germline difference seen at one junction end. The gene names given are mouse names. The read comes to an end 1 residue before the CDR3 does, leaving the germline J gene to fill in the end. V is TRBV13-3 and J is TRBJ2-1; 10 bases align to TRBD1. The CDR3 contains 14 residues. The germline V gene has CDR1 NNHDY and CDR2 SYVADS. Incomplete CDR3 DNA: TGTGCCAGCAGTGAGACAGGGGGCTATCCTGAGCAGTTC. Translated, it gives CASSETGGYPEQF. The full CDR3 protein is CASSETGGYPEQFF.

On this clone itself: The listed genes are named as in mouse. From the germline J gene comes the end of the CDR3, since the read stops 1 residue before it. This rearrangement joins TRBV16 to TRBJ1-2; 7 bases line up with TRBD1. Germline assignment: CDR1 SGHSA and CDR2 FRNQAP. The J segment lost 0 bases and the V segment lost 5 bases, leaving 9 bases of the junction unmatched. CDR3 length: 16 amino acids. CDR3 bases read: TGTGCAAGCAGCCCAGAAGGGGGGACAGCAAACTCCGACTACACC. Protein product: CASSPEGGTANSDYT. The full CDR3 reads CASSPEGGTANSDYTF.

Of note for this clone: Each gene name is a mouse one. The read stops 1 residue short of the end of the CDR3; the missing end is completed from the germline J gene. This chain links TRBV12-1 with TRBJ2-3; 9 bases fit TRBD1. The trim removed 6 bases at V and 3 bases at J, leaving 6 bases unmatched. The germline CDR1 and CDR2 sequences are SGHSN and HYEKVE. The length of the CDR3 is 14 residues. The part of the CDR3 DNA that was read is TGTGCCAGCCCGGACAGGGGCCGCGCAGAAACGCTGTAT. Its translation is CASPDRGRAETLY. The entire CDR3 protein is CASPDRGRAETLYF.

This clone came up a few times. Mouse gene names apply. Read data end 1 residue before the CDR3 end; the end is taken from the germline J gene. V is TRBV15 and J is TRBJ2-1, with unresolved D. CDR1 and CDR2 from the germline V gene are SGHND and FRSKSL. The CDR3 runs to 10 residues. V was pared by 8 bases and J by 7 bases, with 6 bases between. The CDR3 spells CASEGAEQFF. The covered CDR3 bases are TGTGCCAGCGAAGGAGCTGAGCAGTTC.

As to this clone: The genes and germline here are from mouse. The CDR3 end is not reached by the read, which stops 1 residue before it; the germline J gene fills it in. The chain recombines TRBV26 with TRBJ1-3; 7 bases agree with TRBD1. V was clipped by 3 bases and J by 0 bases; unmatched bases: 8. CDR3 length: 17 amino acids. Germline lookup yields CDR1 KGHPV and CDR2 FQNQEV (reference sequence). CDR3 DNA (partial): TGTGCCAGCAGTCTAGGCAGGGGGTTTAATTCTGGAAATACGCTCTAT. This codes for CASSLGRGFNSGNTLY. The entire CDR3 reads CASSLGRGFNSGNTLYF.

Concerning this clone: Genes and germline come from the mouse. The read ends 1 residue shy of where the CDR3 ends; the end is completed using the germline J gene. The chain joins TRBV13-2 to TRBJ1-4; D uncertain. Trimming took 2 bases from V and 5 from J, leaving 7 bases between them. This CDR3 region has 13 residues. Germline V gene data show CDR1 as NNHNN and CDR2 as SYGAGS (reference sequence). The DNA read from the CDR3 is TGTGCCAGCGGTGAAGTCAAAAACGAAAGATTATTT. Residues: CASGEVKNERLF. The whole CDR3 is CASGEVKNERLFF.

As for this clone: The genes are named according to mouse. The CDR3 loop reads CASSTANTGQLYF. Partial CDR3 DNA: TGTGCCAGCAGTACAGCAAACACCGGGCAGCTCTAC. The genes are TRBV19 and TRBJ2-2; D unclear. Read sequence stops 1 residue before the CDR3 end, and the germline J gene provides the missing end. Trimming took 3 bases from V and 0 from J, leaving 3 bases between them. There are 13 residues in the CDR3. From germline, CDR1 is FNHDT and CDR2 SITEND (reference sequence).

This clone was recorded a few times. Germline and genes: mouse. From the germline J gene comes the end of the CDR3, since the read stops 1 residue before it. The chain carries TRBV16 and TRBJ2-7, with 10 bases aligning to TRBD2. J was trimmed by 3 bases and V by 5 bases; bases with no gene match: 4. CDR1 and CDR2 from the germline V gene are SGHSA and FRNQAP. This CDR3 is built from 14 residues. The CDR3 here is CASSLTGGHYEQYF. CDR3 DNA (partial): TGTGCAAGCAGCCTGACTGGGGGGCACTATGAACAGTAC.

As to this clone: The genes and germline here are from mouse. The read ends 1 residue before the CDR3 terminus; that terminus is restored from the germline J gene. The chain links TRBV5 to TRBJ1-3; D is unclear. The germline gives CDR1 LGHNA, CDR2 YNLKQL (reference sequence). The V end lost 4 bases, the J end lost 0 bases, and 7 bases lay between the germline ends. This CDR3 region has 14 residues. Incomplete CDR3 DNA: TGTGCCAGCAGCCCCCAAAGTTCTGGAAATACGCTCTAT. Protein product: CASSPQSSGNTLY. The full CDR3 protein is CASSPQSSGNTLYF.

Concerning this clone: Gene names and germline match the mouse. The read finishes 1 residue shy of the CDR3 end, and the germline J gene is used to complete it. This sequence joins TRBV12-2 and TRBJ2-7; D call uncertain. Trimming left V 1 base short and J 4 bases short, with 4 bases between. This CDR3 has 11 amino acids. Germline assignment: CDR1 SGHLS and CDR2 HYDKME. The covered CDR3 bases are TGTGCCAGCTCTCTGACTTATGAACAGTAC. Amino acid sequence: CASSLTYEQY. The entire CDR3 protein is CASSLTYEQYF.

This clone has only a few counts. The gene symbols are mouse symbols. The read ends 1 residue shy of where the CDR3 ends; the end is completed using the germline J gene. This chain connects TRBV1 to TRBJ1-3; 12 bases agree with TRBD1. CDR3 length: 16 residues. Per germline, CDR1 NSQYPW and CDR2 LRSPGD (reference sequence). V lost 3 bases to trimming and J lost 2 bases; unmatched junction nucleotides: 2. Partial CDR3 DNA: TGCACCTGCAGTGCTAGGGACAGGGGGCCTGGAAATACGCTCTAT. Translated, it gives CTCSARDRGPGNTLY. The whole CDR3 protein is CTCSARDRGPGNTLYF.

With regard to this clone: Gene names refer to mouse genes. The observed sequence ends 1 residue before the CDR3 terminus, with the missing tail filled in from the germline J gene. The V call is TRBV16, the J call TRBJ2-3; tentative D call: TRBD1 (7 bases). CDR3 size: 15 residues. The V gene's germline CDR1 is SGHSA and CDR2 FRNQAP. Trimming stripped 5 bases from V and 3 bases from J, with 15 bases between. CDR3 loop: CASSPRRGRAETLYF. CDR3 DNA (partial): TGTGCAAGCAGCCCCCGGAGGGGGCGAGCAGAAACGCTGTAT.

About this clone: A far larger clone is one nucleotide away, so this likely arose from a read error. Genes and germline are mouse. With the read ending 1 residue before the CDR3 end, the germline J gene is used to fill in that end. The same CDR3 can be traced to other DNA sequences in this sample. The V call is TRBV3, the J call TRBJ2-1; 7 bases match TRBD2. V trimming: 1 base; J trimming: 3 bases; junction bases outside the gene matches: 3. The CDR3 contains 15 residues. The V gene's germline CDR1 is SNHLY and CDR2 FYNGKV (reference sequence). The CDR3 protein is CASSLGLGVYAEQFF. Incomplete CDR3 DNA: TGTGCCAGCAGCTTAGGACTGGGCGTCTATGCTGAGCAGTTC.

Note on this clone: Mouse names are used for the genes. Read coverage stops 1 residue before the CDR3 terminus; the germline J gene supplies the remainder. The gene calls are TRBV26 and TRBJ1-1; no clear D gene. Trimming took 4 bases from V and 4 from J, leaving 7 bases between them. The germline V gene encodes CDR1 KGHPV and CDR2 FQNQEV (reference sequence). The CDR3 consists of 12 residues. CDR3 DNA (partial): TGTGCCAGCAGTCGCGACATCACAGAAGTCTTC. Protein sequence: CASSRDITEVF. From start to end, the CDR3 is CASSRDITEVFF.

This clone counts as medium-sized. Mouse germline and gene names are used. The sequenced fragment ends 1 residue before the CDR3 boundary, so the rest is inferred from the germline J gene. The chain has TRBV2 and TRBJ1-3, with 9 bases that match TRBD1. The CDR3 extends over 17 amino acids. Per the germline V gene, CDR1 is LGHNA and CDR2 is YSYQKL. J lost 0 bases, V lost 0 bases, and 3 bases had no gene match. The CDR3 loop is CASSQETGGLSGNTLYF. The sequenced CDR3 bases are TGTGCCAGCAGCCAAGAGACAGGGGGTCTTTCTGGAAATACGCTCTAT.

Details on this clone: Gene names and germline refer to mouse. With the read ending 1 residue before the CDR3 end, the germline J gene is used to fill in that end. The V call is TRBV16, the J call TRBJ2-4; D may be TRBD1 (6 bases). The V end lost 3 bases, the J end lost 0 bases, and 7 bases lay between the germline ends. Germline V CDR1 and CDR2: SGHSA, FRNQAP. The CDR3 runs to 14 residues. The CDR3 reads CASSLGQSQNTLYF. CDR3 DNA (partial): TGTGCAAGCAGCTTGGGACAAAGTCAAAACACCTTGTAC.

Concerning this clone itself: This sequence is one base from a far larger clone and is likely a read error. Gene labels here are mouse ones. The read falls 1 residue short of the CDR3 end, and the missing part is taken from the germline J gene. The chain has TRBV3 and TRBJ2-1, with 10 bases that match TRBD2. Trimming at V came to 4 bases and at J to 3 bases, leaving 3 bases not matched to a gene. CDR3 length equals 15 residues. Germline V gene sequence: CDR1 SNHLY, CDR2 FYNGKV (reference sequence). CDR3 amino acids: CASSSGLGVYAEQFF. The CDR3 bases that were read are TGTGCCAGCAGCTCAGGACTGGGGGTCTATGCTGAGCAGTTC.

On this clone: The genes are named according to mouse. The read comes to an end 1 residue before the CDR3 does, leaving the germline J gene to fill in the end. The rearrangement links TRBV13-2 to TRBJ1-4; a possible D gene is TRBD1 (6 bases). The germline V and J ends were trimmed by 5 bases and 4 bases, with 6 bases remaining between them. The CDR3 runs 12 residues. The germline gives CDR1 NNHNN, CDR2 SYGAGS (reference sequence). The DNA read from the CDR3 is TGTGCCAGCGGGGACAGCAACGAAAGATTATTT. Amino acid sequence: CASGDSNERLF. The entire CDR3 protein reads CASGDSNERLFF.

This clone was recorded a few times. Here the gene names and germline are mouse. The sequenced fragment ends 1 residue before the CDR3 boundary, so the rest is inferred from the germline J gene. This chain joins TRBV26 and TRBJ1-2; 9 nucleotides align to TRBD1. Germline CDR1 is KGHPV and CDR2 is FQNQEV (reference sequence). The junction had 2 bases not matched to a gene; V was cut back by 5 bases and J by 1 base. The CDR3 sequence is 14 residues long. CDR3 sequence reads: CASSADRGNSDYTF. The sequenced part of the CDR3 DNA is TGTGCCAGCAGTGCGGACAGGGGAAACTCCGACTACACC. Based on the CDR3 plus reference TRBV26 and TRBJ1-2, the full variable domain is NSKVIQTPRYLVKGQGQKAKMRCIPEKGHPVVFWYQQNKNNEFKFLINFQNQEVLQQIDMTEKRFSAECPSNSPCSLEIQSSEAGDSALYLCASSADRGNSDYTFGSGTRLLVI.

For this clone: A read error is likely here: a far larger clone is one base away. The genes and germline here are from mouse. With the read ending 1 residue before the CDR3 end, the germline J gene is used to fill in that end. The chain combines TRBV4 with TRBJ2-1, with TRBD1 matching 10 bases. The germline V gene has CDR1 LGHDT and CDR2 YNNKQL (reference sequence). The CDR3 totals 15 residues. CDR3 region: CASSSRGQGYAQQFF. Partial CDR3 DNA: TGTGCCAGCAGCTCCCGGGGACAGGGGTATGCTCAGCAGTTC. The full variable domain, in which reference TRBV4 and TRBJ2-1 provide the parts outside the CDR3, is ETAVFQTPNYHVTQVGNEVSFNCKQTLGHDTMYWYKQDSKKLLKIMFSYNNKQLIVNETVPRRFSPQSSDKAHLNLRIKSVEPEDSAVYLCASSSRGQGYAQQFFGPGTRLTVL.

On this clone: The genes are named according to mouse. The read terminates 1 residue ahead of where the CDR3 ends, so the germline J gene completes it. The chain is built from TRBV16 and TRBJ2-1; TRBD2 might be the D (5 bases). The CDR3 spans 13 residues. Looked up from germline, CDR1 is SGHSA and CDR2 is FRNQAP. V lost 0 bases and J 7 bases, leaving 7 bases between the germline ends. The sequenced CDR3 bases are TGTGCAAGCAGCTTAGAGGCTGGGGCTGAGCAGTTC. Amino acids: CASSLEAGAEQF. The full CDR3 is CASSLEAGAEQFF. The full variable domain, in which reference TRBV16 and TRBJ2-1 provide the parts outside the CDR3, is NAGVIQTPRHKVTGKGQEATLWCEPISGHSAVFWYRQTIVQGLEFLTYFRNQAPIDDSGMPKERFSAQMPNQSHSTLKIQSTQPQDSAVYLCASSLEAGAEQFFGPGTRLTVL.

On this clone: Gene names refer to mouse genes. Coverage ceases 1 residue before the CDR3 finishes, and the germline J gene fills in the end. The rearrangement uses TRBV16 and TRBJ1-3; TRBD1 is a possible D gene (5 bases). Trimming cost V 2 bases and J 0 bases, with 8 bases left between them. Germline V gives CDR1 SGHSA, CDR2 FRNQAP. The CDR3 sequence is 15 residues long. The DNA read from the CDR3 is TGTGCAAGCAGCTTACGGGGGAATTCTGGAAATACGCTCTAT. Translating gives CASSLRGNSGNTLY. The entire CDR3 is CASSLRGNSGNTLYF.